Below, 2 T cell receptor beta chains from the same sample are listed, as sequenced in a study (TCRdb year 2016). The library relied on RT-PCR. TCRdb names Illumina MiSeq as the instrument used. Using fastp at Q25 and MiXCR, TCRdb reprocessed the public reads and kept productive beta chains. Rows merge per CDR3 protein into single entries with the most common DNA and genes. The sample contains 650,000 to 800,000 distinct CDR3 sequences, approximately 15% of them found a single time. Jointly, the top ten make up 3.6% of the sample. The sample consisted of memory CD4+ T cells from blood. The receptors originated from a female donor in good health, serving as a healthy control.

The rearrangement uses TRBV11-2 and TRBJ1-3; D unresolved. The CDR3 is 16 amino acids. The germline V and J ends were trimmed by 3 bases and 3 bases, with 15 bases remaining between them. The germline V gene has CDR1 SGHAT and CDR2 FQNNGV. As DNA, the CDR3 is TGTGCCAGCAGCTTGAGTCCGCCAAGGCGTGGAAACACCATATATTTT. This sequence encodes CASSLSPPRRGNTIYF.

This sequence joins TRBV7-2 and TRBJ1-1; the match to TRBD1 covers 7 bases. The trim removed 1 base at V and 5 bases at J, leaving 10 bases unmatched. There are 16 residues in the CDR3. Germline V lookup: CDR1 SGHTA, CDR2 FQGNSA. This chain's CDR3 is CASSLGGGGVGTEAFF. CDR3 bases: TGTGCCAGCAGCTTAGGGGGAGGGGGCGTGGGTACTGAAGCTTTCTTT. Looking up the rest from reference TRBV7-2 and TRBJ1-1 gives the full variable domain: GAGVSQSPSNKVTEKGKDVELRCDPISGHTALYWYRQSLGQGLEFLIYFQGNSAPDKSGLPSDRFSAERTGGSVSTLTIQRTQQEDSAVYLCASSLGGGGVGTEAFFGQGTRLTVV.